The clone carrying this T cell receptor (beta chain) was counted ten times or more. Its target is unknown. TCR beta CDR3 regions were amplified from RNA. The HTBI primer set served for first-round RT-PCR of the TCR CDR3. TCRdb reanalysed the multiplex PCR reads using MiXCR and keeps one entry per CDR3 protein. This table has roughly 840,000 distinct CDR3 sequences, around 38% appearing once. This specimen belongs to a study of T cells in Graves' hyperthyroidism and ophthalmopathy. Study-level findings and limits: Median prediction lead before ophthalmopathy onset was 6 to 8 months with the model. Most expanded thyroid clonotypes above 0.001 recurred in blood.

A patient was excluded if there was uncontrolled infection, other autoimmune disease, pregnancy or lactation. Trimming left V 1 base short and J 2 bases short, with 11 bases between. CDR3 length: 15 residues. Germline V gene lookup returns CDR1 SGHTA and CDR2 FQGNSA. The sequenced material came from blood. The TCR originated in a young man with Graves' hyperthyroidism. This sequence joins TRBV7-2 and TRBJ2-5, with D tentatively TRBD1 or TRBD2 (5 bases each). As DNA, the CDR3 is TGTGCCAGCAGCTTAGAGGGGCTAGCTCAAGAGACCCAGTACTTC. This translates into CASSLEGLAQETQYF. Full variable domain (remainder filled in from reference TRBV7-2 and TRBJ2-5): GAGVSQSPSNKVTEKGKDVELRCDPISGHTALYWYRQSLGQGLEFLIYFQGNSAPDKSGLPSDRFSAERTGGSVSTLTIQRTQQEDSAVYLCASSLEGLAQETQYFGPGTRLLVL.